Given below is one TCR beta chain in context. No antigen is known for it. Primers for the PCR totalled 60 Vbeta and 13 Jbeta. Repertoires were generated with immunoSEQ multiplex PCR, while TCRdb's copy carries only in-frame clones and drops some. The sample consists of around 160,000 clones, approximately 80% of them appearing once. This sample is drawn from a study of cytomegalovirus exposure and HLA in healthy donors. Study background: As released early, the data held about 85 million unique TCRs from HLA-typed donors.

The CDR3 consists of 16 residues. After removal of 4 bases from V and 2 bases from J, the junction contained 7 bases not matched to a gene. Germline CDR1 and CDR2: SGHNT and YYREEE (reference sequence). General study results and limits: Associated with HLA alleles at 0.05 false discovery rate in a later analysis were around 17,000 TCR beta sequences. Later work found most CMV-associated TCR beta chains apparently HLA-restricted. Later analysis identified a missense DCLRE1C variant that was linked to TCR beta V- and J-gene trimming.

Sequenced material: PBMCs. The J gene is TRBJ2-4, the V gene TRBV5-4; TRBD1 agrees at 9 bases. This clonotype was sampled from a man aged 40-49 years in good health and CMV-seropositive. This CDR3 is CASSAGTGRTKNIQYF. For the CDR3, the DNA is TGTGCCAGCAGCGCCGGGACAGGGAGAACCAAAAACATTCAGTACTTC.